This T cell receptor beta chain stems from a study of cytomegalovirus exposure and HLA in healthy donors. General study results and limits: Presence/absence analysis assumed near-uniform sequencing depth across donors. Common viral pathogens seemed to be connected with several of the most significant clusters, according to a later analysis. One later analysis reportedly identified an Asian-associated ancestry cluster that showed fewer N-insertions than the roughly 700-donor mean.

PCR primers comprised 60 Vbeta and 13 Jbeta primers. This table comes from immunoSEQ multiplex PCR, and its TCRdb copy is limited to in-frame clones, with some not included. The data show over 200,000 clones, approximately 90% seen once. Trimming removed 2 bases from V and 4 bases from J; junction bases left unmatched: 10. The CDR3 is 16 residues long. CDR1 is SGHAT, CDR2 FQDESV, per germline (reference sequence). Worth noting for this clone: Its target is not known.

Material for sequencing was PBMCs. The chain has TRBV11-1 and TRBJ1-1; 7 bases align to TRBD1. This clonotype was obtained from a woman aged 18-30 years in good health and CMV-seronegative. The CDR3 bases are TGTGCCAGCAGCTTAATGTGGACAGGAGGAGGCACTGAAGCTTTCTTT. Its translation is CASSLMWTGGGTEAFF.